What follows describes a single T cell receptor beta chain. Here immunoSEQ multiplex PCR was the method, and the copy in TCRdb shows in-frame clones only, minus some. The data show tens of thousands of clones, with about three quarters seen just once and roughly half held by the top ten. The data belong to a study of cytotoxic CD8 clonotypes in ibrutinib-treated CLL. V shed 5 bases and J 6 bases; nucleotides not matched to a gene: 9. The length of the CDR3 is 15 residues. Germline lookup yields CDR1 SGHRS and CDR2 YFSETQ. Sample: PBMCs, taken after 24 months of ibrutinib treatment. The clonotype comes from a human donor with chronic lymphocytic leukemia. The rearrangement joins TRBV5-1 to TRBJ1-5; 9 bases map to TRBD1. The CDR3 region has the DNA TGCGCCAGCAGTTTACAGGGGGCGCTTGGTCAGCCCCAGCATTTT. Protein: CASSLQGALGQPQHF.